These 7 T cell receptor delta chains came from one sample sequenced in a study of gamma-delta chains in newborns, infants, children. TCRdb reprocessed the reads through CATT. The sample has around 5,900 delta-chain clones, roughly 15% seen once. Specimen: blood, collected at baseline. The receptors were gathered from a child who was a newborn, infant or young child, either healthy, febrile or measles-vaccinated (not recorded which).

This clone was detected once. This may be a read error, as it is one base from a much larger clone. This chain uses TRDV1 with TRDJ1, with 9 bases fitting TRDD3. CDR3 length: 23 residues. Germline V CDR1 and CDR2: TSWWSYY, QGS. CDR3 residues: CALGELGSPILLGDPRYTDKFIF. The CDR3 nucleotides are TGTGCTCTTGGGGAACTAGGGTCCCCTATCTTACTGGGGGACCCGAGGTACACCGATAAATTCATCTTT.

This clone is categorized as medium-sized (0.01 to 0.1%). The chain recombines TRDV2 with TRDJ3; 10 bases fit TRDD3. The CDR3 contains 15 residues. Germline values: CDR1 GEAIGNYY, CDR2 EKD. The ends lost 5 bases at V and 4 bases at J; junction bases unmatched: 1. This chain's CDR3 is CACVLGDWDTRQMFF. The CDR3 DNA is TGTGCCTGTGTACTGGGGGATTGGGACACCCGACAGATGTTTTTC.

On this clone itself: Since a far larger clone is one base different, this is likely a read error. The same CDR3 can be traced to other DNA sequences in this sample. The CDR3 nucleotides read TGTGCTCTAGGGGAACAAACCTTCCCCGGATACTGGGGGTCTCTCTCGTACACCGATAAACTCATCTTT. This codes for CALGEQTFPGYWGSLSYTDKLIF. The chain carries TRDV1 and TRDJ1; 8 bases are shared with TRDD3. The CDR3 has 23 residues. Germline-derived CDR1 and CDR2 are TSWWSYY and QGS.

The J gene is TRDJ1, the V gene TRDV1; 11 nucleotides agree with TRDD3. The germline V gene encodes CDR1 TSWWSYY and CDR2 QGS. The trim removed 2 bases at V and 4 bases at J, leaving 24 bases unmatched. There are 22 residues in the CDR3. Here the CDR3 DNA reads TGTGCTCTTGGGGAAGGTCACCCCCTACTCCCACTGGGGGATAGCCTCGGCGATAAACTCATCTTT. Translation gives CALGEGHPLLPLGDSLGDKLIF.

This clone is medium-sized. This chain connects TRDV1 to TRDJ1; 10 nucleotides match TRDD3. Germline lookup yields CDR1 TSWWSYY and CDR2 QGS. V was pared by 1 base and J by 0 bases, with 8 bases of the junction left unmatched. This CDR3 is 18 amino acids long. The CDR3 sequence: CALGEPPIGGYYTDKLIF. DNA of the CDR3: TGTGCTCTTGGGGAACCGCCAATTGGGGGATACTACACCGATAAACTCATCTTT.

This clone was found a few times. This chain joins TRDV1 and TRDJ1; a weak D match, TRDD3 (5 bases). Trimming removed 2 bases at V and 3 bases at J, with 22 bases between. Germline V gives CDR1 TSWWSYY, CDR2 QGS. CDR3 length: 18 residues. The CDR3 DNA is TGTGCTCTTGGGGAAAGCGGTCACCCGCCCTGGGAGTCCGATAAACTCATCTTT. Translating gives CALGESGHPPWESDKLIF.

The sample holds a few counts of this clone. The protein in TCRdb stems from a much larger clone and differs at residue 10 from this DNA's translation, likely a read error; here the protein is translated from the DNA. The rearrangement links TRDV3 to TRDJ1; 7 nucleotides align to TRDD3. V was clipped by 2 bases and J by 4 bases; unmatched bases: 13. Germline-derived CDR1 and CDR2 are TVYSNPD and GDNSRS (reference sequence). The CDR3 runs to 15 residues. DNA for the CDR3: TGTGCCTTTGAAGGGGGGATTCCTCACAGCGATAAACTCATCTTT. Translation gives CAFEGGIPHSDKLIF.